A single sample gave rise to the 3 T cell receptor beta chains below, sequenced in a study of beta chain features in type 1 diabetes. No cognate antigen is known for these TCRs. What was sequenced were expressed TCRB transcripts, since all of the isolated RNA had been reverse transcribed. The protocol was immunoSEQ multiplex PCR, while the TCRdb copy is restricted to in-frame clones and leaves out a portion. The sample records about 45,000 clones, roughly 70% being singletons. Overall study results and limits: Moderate yet significant TCRB CDR3 shortening was seen in Type 1 diabetes patients in all four CD4+ subsets.

The specimen sequenced was Tregs from blood. Every receptor here comes from a woman aged 18-35 years with type 1 diabetes.

V usage is TRBV29-1 and J usage is TRBJ1-1; D might be TRBD1 (5 bases). The CDR3 sequence is 13 residues long. Germline V gene data show CDR1 as SQVTM and CDR2 as ANQGSEA. V was shortened by 7 bases and J by 2 bases, with 14 bases between the two germline ends. CDR3 sequence (DNA): TGCAGCGGGATGTTGACAGACAACACTGAAGCTTTCTTT. It translates to CSGMLTDNTEAFF. Based on the CDR3 plus reference TRBV29-1 and TRBJ1-1, the full variable domain is SAVISQKPSRDICQRGTSLTIQCQVDSQVTMMFWYRQQPGQSLTLIATANQGSEATYESGFVIDKFPISRPNLTFSTLTVSNMSPEDSSIYLCSGMLTDNTEAFFGQGTRLTVV.

The gene calls are TRBV6-6 and TRBJ2-3; possibly TRBD2 for D (5 bases). CDR1 and CDR2 from the germline V gene are MNHNY and SVGAGI (reference sequence). The CDR3 is 13 amino acids. The V and J ends lost 5 bases and 11 bases respectively, with 17 bases between them. The CDR3 protein is CASSTALQRLQYF. The CDR3, as DNA: TGTGCCAGCAGTACGGCCCTCCAGCGGCTGCAGTATTTT.

The CDR3 DNA follows: TGTGCCGCCCGGACGGGACTAGCGTCACTCAATGAGCAGTTCTTC. It encodes CAARTGLASLNEQFF. J is TRBJ2-1 and V is TRBV10-3; 10 nucleotides line up with TRBD2. The CDR3 sequence is 15 residues long. Unmatched junction bases numbered 13, after V lost 11 bases and J lost 6 bases. The germline V gene encodes CDR1 ENHRY and CDR2 SYGVKD.